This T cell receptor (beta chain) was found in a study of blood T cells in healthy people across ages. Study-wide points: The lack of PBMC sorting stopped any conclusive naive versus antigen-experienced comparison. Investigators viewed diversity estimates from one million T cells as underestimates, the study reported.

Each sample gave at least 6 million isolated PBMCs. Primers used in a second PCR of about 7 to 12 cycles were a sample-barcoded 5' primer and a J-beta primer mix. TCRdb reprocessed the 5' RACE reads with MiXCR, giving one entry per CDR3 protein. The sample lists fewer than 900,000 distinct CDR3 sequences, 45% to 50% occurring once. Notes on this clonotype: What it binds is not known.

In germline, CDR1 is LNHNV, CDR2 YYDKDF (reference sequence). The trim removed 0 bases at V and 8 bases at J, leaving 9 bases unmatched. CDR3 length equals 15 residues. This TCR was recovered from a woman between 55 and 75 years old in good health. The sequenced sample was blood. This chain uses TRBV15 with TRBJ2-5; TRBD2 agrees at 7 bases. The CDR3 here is CATSREVGLGSTQYF. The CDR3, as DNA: TGTGCCACCAGCAGAGAGGTTGGACTAGGTTCAACCCAGTACTTC.